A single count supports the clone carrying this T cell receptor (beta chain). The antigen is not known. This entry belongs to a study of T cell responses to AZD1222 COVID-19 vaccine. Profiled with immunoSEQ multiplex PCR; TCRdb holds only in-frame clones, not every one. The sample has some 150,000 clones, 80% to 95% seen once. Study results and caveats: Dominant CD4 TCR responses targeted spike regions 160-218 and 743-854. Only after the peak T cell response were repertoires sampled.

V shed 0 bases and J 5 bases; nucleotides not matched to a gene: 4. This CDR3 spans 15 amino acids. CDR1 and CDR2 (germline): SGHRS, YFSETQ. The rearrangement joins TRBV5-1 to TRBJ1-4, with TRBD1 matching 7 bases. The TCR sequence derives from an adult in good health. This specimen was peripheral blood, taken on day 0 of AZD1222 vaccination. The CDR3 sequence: CASSLEGTANEKLFF. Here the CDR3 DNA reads TGCGCCAGCAGCTTGGAGGGGACAGCCAATGAAAAACTGTTTTTT.